A single sample is the source of the 5 T cell receptor beta chains below, sequenced in a study of T cell changes during pregnancy in multiple sclerosis. Produced via immunoSEQ multiplex PCR; TCRdb's table is partial and in-frame only. The table includes 85,000 to 120,000 clones, around 93% detected once. The source was peripheral blood, collected after pregnancy. Receptors originate from a female donor with multiple sclerosis, enrolled in a pregnancy study.

This rearrangement joins TRBV7-2 to TRBJ1-5; D uncertain. Germline V CDR1 and CDR2: SGHTA, FQGNSA. V was trimmed by 0 bases and J by 7 bases, leaving 7 bases between them. The CDR3 is 13 residues long. This CDR3 reads CASSLAHGQPQHF. Written as DNA, the CDR3 is TGTGCCAGCAGCTTAGCGCACGGGCAGCCCCAGCATTTT. Drawing the rest from reference TRBV7-2 and TRBJ1-5, the complete variable domain is GAGVSQSPSNKVTEKGKDVELRCDPISGHTALYWYRQSLGQGLEFLIYFQGNSAPDKSGLPSDRFSAERTGGSVSTLTIQRTQQEDSAVYLCASSLAHGQPQHFGDGTRLSIL.

The rearrangement links TRBV7-2 to TRBJ2-6, with a weak D call TRBD2 (6 bases). Between the trimmed V and J ends, which lost 2 bases and 1 base, there was a span of 12 bases. CDR3 length: 17 amino acids. Germline assignment: CDR1 SGHTA and CDR2 FQGNSA. CDR3 sequence: CASSLSGGGSGANVLTF. DNA of the CDR3: TGTGCCAGCAGCTTATCGGGTGGGGGGTCTGGGGCCAACGTCCTGACTTTC. Supplemented by reference TRBV7-2 and TRBJ2-6, the full variable domain reads GAGVSQSPSNKVTEKGKDVELRCDPISGHTALYWYRQSLGQGLEFLIYFQGNSAPDKSGLPSDRFSAERTGGSVSTLTIQRTQQEDSAVYLCASSLSGGGSGANVLTFGAGSRLTVL.

The chain recombines TRBV25-1 with TRBJ2-7; tentative D call: TRBD1 (6 bases). V was pared by 3 bases and J by 5 bases, with 14 bases between. CDR1 MGHDK and CDR2 SYGVNS come from the germline V gene. The length of the CDR3 is 14 residues. The CDR3 spells CASSDFGQLNEQYF. CDR3 DNA sequence: TGTGCCAGCAGTGACTTCGGACAGCTAAACGAGCAGTACTTC.

The rearrangement joins TRBV27 to TRBJ2-7, with TRBD1 identical over 11 bases. After removal of 4 bases from V and 3 bases from J, the junction contained 14 bases not matched to a gene. The CDR3 length is 18 residues. Germline CDR1 MNHEY, CDR2 SMNVEV (reference sequence). The CDR3 DNA sequence: TGTGCCAGCAGTTCCCCGTCCCGGACAGGGGGCCACCGCTACGAGCAGTACTTC. It encodes CASSSPSRTGGHRYEQYF.

The rearrangement uses TRBV30 and TRBJ2-7; D is uncertain. Trimming stripped 5 bases from V and 2 bases from J, with 7 bases between. Germline loops: CDR1 GTSNPN, CDR2 SVGIG (reference sequence). The CDR3 is made up of 11 amino acids. CDR3 in DNA: TGTGCCTGGGGGCATACCTACGAGCAGTACTTC. Its protein product is CAWGHTYEQYF. The whole variable domain, remainder taken from reference TRBV30 and TRBJ2-7, is SQTIHQWPATLVQPVGSPLSLECTVEGTSNPNLYWYRQAAGRGLQLLFYSVGIGQISSEVPQNLSASRPQDRQFILSSKKLLLSDSGFYLCAWGHTYEQYFGPGTRLTVT.